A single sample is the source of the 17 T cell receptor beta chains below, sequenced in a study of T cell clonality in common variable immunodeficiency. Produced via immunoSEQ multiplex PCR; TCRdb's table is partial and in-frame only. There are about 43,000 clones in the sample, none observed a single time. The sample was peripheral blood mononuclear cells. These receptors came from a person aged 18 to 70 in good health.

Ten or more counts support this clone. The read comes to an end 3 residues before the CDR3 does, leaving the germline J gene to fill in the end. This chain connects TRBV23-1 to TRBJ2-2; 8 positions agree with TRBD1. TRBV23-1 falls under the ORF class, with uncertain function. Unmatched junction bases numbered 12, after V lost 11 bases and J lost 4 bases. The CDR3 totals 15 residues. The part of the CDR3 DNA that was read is TGCGCCGGAGACAGGGGATTAGGGGCCACCGGGGAG. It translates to CAGDRGLGATGE. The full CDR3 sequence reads CAGDRGLGATGELFF.

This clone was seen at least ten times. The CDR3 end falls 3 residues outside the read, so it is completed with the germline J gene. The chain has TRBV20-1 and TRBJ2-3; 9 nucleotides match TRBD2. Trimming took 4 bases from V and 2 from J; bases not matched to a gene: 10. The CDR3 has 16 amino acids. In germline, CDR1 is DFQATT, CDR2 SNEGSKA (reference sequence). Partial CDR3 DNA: TGCAGTGCTACCGATAGCGGGAGAAGGGTCACAGATACG. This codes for CSATDSGRRVTDT. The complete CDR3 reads CSATDSGRRVTDTQYF.

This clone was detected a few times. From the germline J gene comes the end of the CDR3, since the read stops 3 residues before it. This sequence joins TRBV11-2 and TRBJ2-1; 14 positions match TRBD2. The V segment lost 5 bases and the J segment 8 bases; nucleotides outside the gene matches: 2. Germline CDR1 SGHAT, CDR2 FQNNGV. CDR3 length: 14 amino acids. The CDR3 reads CASSPGLAGDEQFF. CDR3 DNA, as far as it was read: TGTGCCAGCAGCCCGGGACTAGCGGGAGATGAG.

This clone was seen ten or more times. The CDR3 region is CASSGQGNTGELFF. Partial CDR3 DNA: TGTGCCAGCAGCGGACAGGGAAACACCGGGGAG. This chain joins TRBV7-3 and TRBJ2-2, with 8 nucleotides matching TRBD1. The read finishes 3 residues shy of the CDR3 end, and the germline J gene is used to complete it. CDR1 and CDR2 (germline): SGHTA, FQGTGA. The CDR3 covers 14 residues. With 5 bases clipped from V and 2 bases from J, the junction kept 1 base outside the gene matches.

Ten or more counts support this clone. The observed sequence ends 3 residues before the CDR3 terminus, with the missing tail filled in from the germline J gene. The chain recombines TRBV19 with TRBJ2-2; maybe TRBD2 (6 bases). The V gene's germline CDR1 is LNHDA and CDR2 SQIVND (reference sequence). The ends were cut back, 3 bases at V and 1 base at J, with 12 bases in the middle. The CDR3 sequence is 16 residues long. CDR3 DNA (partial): TGTGCCAGTAGTATTCCCCGGGACTTGAACACCGGGGAG. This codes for CASSIPRDLNTGE. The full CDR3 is CASSIPRDLNTGELFF.

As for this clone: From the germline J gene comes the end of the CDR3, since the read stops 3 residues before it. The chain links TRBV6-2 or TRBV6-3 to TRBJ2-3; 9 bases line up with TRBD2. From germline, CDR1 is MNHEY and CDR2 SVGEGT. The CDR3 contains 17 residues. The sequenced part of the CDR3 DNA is TGTGCCAGCAGTTTGGGGCTAGCGGGGCCTGGGGGAGAGACG. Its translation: CASSLGLAGPGGET. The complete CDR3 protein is CASSLGLAGPGGETQYF.

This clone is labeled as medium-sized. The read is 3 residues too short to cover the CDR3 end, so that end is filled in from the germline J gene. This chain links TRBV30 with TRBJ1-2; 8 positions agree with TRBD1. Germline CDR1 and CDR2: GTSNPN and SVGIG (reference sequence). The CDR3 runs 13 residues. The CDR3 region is CAWRSGGAGGYTF. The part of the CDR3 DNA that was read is TGTGCCTGGAGGTCAGGGGGCGCGGGAGGC.

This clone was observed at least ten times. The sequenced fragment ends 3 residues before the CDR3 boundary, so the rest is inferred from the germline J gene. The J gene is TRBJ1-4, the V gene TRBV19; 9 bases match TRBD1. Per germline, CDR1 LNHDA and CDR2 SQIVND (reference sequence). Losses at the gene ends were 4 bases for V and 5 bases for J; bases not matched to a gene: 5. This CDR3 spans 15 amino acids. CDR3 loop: CASSKPGQGNEKLFF. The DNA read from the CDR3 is TGTGCCAGTAGTAAACCGGGACAGGGAAATGAAAAA.

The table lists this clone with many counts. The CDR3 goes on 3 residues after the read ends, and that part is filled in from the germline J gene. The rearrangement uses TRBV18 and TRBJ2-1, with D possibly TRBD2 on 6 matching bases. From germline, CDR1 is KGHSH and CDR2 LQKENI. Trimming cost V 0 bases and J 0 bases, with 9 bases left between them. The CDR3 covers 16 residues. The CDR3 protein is CASSPPVGLSYNEQFF. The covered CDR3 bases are TGTGCCAGCTCACCACCGGTGGGACTCTCCTACAATGAG. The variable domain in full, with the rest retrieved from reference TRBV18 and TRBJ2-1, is NAGVMQNPRHLVRRRGQEARLRCSPMKGHSHVYWYRQLPEEGLKFMVYLQKENIIDESGMPKERFSAEFPKEGPSILRIQQVVRGDSAAYFCASSPPVGLSYNEQFFGPGTRLTVL.

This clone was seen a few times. This chain's CDR3 is CASSRGTNSYDYTF. Incomplete CDR3 DNA: TGTGCCAGCAGCCGCGGGACAAACTCCTACGAC. The chain joins TRBV7-9 to TRBJ1-2, with a tentative D call TRBD1 (6 bases). The read falls 3 residues short of the CDR3 end, and the missing part is taken from the germline J gene. The CDR3 runs to 14 residues. Per germline, CDR1 SEHNR and CDR2 FQNEAQ (reference sequence).

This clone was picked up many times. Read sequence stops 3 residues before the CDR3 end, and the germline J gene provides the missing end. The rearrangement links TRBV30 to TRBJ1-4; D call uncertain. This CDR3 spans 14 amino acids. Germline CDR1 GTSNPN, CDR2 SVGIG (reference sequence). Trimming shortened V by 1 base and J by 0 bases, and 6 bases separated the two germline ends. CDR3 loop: CAWSAAATNEKLFF. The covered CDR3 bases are TGTGCCTGGAGTGCGGCGGCAACTAATGAAAAA.

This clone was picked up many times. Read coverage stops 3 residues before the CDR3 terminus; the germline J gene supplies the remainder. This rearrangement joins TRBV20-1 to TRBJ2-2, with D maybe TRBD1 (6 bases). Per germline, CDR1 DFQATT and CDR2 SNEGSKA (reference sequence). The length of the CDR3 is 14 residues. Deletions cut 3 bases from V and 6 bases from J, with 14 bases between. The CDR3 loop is CSARTRGSAGELFF. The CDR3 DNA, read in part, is TGCAGTGCTAGGACCAGGGGATCGGCCGGGGAG.

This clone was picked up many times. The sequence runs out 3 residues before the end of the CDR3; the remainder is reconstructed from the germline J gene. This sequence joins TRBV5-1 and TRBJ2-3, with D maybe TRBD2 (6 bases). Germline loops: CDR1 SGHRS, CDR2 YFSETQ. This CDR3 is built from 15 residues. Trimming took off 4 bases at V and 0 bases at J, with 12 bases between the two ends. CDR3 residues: CASSQPGLSTDTQYF. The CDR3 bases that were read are TGCGCCAGCAGCCAACCGGGACTTAGCACAGATACG.

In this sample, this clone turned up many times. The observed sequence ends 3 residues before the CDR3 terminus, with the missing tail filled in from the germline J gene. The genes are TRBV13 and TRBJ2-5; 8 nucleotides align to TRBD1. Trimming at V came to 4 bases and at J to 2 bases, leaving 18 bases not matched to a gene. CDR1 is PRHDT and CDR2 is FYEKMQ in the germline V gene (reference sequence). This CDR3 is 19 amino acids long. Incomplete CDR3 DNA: TGTGCCAGCAGCTCTCAGGGGGCGACGGGAGTGAGGGGGCAAGAGACC. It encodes CASSSQGATGVRGQET. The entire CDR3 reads CASSSQGATGVRGQETQYF.

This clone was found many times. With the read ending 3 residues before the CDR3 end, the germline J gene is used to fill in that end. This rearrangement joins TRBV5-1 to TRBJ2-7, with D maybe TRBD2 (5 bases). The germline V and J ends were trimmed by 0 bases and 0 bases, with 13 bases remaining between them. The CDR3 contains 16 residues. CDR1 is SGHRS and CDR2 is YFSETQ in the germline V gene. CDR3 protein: CASSLGPAVVSYEQYF. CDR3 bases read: TGCGCCAGCAGCTTGGGCCCAGCGGTTGTCTCCTACGAG.

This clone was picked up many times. The part of the CDR3 DNA that was read is TGTGCTGCGACAGGGACATACGAG. Amino acids: CAATGTYE. The entire CDR3 protein is CAATGTYEQYF. The rearrangement joins TRBV30 to TRBJ2-7, with 7 bases fitting TRBD1. The read gets to within 3 residues of the CDR3 end, and the germline J gene fills in the rest. This CDR3 contains 11 residues. Germline CDR1 reads GTSNPN; CDR2 reads SVGIG (reference sequence).

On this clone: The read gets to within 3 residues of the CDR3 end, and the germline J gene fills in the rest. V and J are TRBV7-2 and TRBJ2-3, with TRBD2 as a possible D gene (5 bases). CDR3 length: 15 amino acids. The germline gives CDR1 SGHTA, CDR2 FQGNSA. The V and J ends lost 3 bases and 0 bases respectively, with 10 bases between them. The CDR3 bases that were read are TGTGCCAGCAGCTTGCTGGCTAGCAGCACAGATACG. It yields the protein CASSLLASSTDT. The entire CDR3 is CASSLLASSTDTQYF.